Below, 17 T cell receptor beta chains from the same sample are listed, as sequenced in a study of cytomegalovirus exposure and HLA in healthy donors. PCR employed 60 Vbeta and 13 Jbeta primers. Method: immunoSEQ multiplex PCR; TCRdb's copy keeps in-frame clones and lacks some. The sample lists about 120,000 clones, 80% occurring once. The specimen sequenced was PBMCs. These TCRs come from a female donor in good health and CMV-seropositive.

The chain has TRBV5-6 and TRBJ2-1; 7 bases fit TRBD2. This CDR3 has 12 amino acids. Per germline, CDR1 SGHDT and CDR2 YYEEEE. V lost 0 bases, J lost 9 bases, and 0 bases stayed unmatched. The CDR3 sequence is CASSLGGGEQFF. The CDR3 DNA sequence: TGTGCCAGCAGCTTGGGCGGGGGTGAGCAGTTCTTC.

The chain has TRBV6-1 and TRBJ1-3; D is possibly TRBD1 (5 bases). Germline-derived CDR1 and CDR2 are MNHNS and SASEGT. This CDR3 spans 16 amino acids. V was shortened by 3 bases and J by 0 bases, with 12 bases between the two germline ends. For the CDR3, the DNA is TGTGCCAGCAGTGACACCACAGGCAGCTCTGGAAACACCATATATTTT. This codes for CASSDTTGSSGNTIYF.

The chain joins TRBV7-2 to TRBJ2-5; D is perhaps TRBD2 (6 bases). The DNA end is a closer match to TRBJ2-7, so the J assignment may be wrong. The germline gives CDR1 SGHTA, CDR2 FQGNSA. The CDR3 has 13 amino acids. Here the CDR3 DNA reads TGTGCCAGCAGCTTAGTGGCGGGAAACGAGCAGTACTTC. It encodes CASSLVAGNEQYF.

This chain connects TRBV27 to TRBJ2-3, with 9 bases identical to TRBD1. The trim removed 5 bases at V and 2 bases at J, leaving 8 bases unmatched. The CDR3 sequence is 16 residues long. Per germline, CDR1 MNHEY and CDR2 SMNVEV (reference sequence). This chain's CDR3 is CASSPTGGKSTDTQYF. The DNA for the CDR3 is TGTGCCAGCAGTCCGACAGGGGGAAAGTCCACAGATACGCAGTATTTT.

Here the CDR3 DNA reads TGCGCCAGCAGTGAAGGGGACTCCTACGAGCAGTACTTC. Its translation is CASSEGDSYEQYF. This chain joins TRBV10-2 and TRBJ2-7; TRBD1 might be the D (5 bases). Germline CDR1 reads WSHSY; CDR2 reads SAAADI. CDR3 length: 13 residues. V was trimmed by 3 bases and J by 0 bases, leaving 6 bases between them.

The chain recombines TRBV5-4 with TRBJ1-5; D is unclear. CDR3 size: 17 residues. Trimming shortened V by 4 bases and J by 0 bases, and 17 bases separated the two germline ends. CDR1 is SGHNT, CDR2 YYREEE, per germline (reference sequence). DNA of the CDR3: TGTGCCAGCAGCGACGGCCCCGGAGGGTATAGCAATCAGCCCCAGCATTTT. This codes for CASSDGPGGYSNQPQHF. Using reference TRBV5-4 and TRBJ1-5 for the parts outside the CDR3, the full variable domain is ETGVTQSPTHLIKTRGQQVTLRCSSQSGHNTVSWYQQALGQGPQFIFQYYREEENGRGNFPPRFSGLQFPNYSSELNVNALELDDSALYLCASSDGPGGYSNQPQHFGDGTRLSIL.

The rearrangement uses TRBV6-1 and TRBJ2-7; 7 bases line up with TRBD1. The CDR3 has 13 amino acids. Germline V gives CDR1 MNHNS, CDR2 SASEGT. Trimming removed 11 bases from V and 2 bases from J; junction bases left unmatched: 9. The DNA of the CDR3 is TGTGCCGGACGACAGGGATATCCCTACGAGCAGTACTTC. It codes for CAGRQGYPYEQYF.

This chain connects TRBV5-1 to TRBJ1-3; perhaps TRBD1 as D (5 bases). This CDR3 region has 14 residues. CDR1 is SGHRS and CDR2 is YFSETQ in the germline V gene. Trimming pared 0 bases from V and 2 bases from J, leaving 6 bases between. In DNA form, the CDR3 reads TGCGCCAGCAGCTTGGCAGGGACTGGAAACACCATATATTTT. Translation: CASSLAGTGNTIYF.

The chain links TRBV7-2 to TRBJ2-1, with TRBD2 matching over 8 bases. The germline gives CDR1 SGHTA, CDR2 FQGNSA. V lost 7 bases, J lost 2 bases, and 10 bases stayed unmatched. This CDR3 spans 16 amino acids. CDR3 amino acids: CASKLLTGGPYNEQFF. The DNA for the CDR3 is TGTGCCAGCAAATTATTGACGGGGGGGCCCTACAATGAGCAGTTCTTC.

The chain has TRBV4-1 and TRBJ2-1, with D unresolved. Germline V CDR1 and CDR2: MGHRA, YSYEKL. The CDR3 loop spans 17 amino acids. With 3 bases removed from V and 2 bases from J, the gap between germline ends came to 17 bases. The CDR3 reads CASSHTPIRSPYNEQFF. The CDR3 region has the DNA TGCGCCAGCAGCCACACCCCTATCAGGTCCCCCTACAATGAGCAGTTCTTC.

The chain links TRBV5-1 to TRBJ1-6; D is possibly TRBD1 (5 bases). V lost 0 bases, J lost 13 bases, and 14 bases lay in between. Germline V lookup: CDR1 SGHRS, CDR2 YFSETQ. The CDR3 sequence is 14 residues long. This chain's CDR3 is CASSLEQGQTPLHF. The CDR3, as DNA: TGCGCCAGCAGCTTGGAGCAGGGCCAGACCCCCCTCCACTTT.

For this clone: The same CDR3 also results from other DNA sequences found in this sample. The V and J genes are TRBV5-6 and TRBJ1-1; D ambiguous. Germline V gene sequence: CDR1 SGHDT, CDR2 YYEEEE. Between the trimmed V and J ends, which lost 0 bases and 6 bases, there was a span of 3 bases. The length of the CDR3 is 11 residues. CDR3 nucleotides: TGTGCCAGCAGCTTGGGCGCTGAAGCTTTCTTT. Amino acid sequence: CASSLGAEAFF.

V usage is TRBV11-2 and J usage is TRBJ2-2; 8 bases match TRBD1. CDR1 is SGHAT, CDR2 FQNNGV, per germline. This CDR3 spans 19 amino acids. The V gene end was trimmed by 2 bases and the J gene end by 0 bases; junction bases not matched to a gene: 11. CDR3 residues: CASSLSPYRDRSNTGELFF. CDR3 in DNA: TGTGCCAGCAGCTTATCCCCCTACCGGGACAGGTCGAACACCGGGGAGCTGTTTTTT.

The J gene is TRBJ2-6, the V gene TRBV7-6, with unresolved D. The germline V gene encodes CDR1 SGHVS and CDR2 FNYEAQ. The CDR3 is 15 residues long. V lost 3 bases to trimming and J lost 0 bases, with 6 bases between them. The DNA of the CDR3 is TGTGCCAGCAGCTTTCCCAACTCTGGGGCCAACGTCCTGACTTTC. This sequence encodes CASSFPNSGANVLTF.

The chain couples TRBV27 to TRBJ1-1; 7 bases map to TRBD1. There are 17 residues in the CDR3. J gave up 4 bases and V 0 bases, and 11 bases lay outside the gene matches. Germline V CDR1 and CDR2: MNHEY, SMNVEV (reference sequence). The CDR3 protein is CASSLSGGQPLGTEAFF. The CDR3 region has the DNA TGTGCCAGCAGTTTATCGGGGGGACAGCCCTTGGGCACTGAAGCTTTCTTT.

This rearrangement joins TRBV5-6 to TRBJ1-6; no definite D call. Trimming removed 10 bases at V and 0 bases at J, with 8 bases between. The CDR3 has 13 residues. From germline, CDR1 is SGHDT and CDR2 YYEEEE. CDR3 amino acids: CASGSSYNSPLHF. As DNA, the CDR3 is TGTGCCTCGGGGAGCTCCTATAATTCACCCCTCCACTTT.

The DNA of the CDR3 is TGTGCCAGCAGCTTAGGTGGCTTTGAAGCTTTCTTT. Translation: CASSLGGFEAFF. The chain employs TRBV11-2 and TRBJ1-1; D remains unclear. Looked up from germline, CDR1 is SGHAT and CDR2 is FQNNGV. This CDR3 is built from 12 residues. Trimming removed 1 base from V and 7 bases from J, with 7 bases in between.